Listed below are T cell receptor beta chains from one sample, sequenced in a study of vaccination effects on CD4 cells after COVID-19. The antigens these receptors bind are not known. Libraries were prepared by immunoSEQ multiplex PCR; TCRdb keeps only in-frame clonotypes and omits some of them. The data contain tens of thousands of clones, approximately 73% of them seen just once; the ten biggest clones take up around 5.5%. The sequencing here drew on CD4+ T cells from PBMCs cultured with HIV peptides, taken before COVID-19 vaccination. The source of these receptors is a human donor who had a prior SARS-CoV-2 infection. The CDR3 runs from the conserved cysteine through the conserved F or W. The D gene is left open where the match is weak. Size tells how often a clone was seen (once, few, many) or the class of an expanded clone, and some rows leave it out.

.	TRBV6-5	.	TRBJ2-3	TGTGCCAGCAGTCCACCCGTGGGGGGCACAGATACGCAGTATTTT	CASSPPVGGTDTQYF
TRBD1	TRBV28	.	TRBJ1-4	TGTGCCAGCAGTTCAGGGGGGCGCAGAGAAAAACTGTTTTTT	CASSSGGRREKLFF
.	TRBV19	.	TRBJ2-2	TGTGCCAGCAAATGGACAGATTACACCGGGGAGCTGTTTTTT	CASKWTDYTGELFF
.	TRBV18	.	TRBJ2-7	TGTGCCAGCTCCCCAGTTCGACAGGCTTTAGACGAGCAGTACTTC	CASSPVRQALDEQYF
.	TRBV27	once	TRBJ1-5	TGTGCCAGCAGTCCGCGTTGGGGGGGTTATCAGCCCCAGCATTTT	CASSPRWGGYQPQHF
TRBD1	TRBV7-3	few	TRBJ2-1	TGTGCCAGCAGCTTATCTGGGACAGGGATGTACAATGAGCAGTTCTTC	CASSLSGTGMYNEQFF
.	TRBV3-1/TRBV3-2	.	TRBJ1-2	TGTGCCAGCAGCCCCTCATACACCGGCTATGGCTACACCTTC	CASSPSYTGYGYTF
.	TRBV7-9	once	TRBJ1-1	TGTGCCAGCAGCTGGACAGAAAACACTGAAGCTTTCTTT	CASSWTENTEAFF
TRBD1	TRBV7-9	.	TRBJ1-3	TGTGCCAGCAGCTTGGGACAGCTTGAAGGAAACACCATATATTTT	CASSLGQLEGNTIYF
TRBD1	TRBV11-2	.	TRBJ2-7	TGTGCCAGCAGGCGCCCAGGGGGTCGTTACGAGCAGTACTTC	CASRRPGGRYEQYF
.	TRBV6-6	.	TRBJ2-7	TGTGCCAGCGGAAGGGGCGGGACCCAGTCCTACGAGCAGTACTTC	CASGRGGTQSYEQYF